These 31 T cell receptor beta chains were all obtained from the same sample, sequenced in a study of a mutant IDH1 vaccine in newly diagnosed glioma. The antigens these receptors bind are not known. Time point reported: week 11, during vaccination. What each vaccine dose contained was 300 ug of mutant IDH1 20-mer peptide, accompanied by topical imiquimod. Profiled with immunoSEQ multiplex PCR; TCRdb holds only in-frame clones, not every one. The top ten clones hold around 5.7% of a sample with roughly 61,000 clones, 80% of them seen once. Sequences were derived from PBMCs, sampled from a glioma patient whose treatment included an IDH1 peptide vaccine. The receptors stem from a man aged 50 to 60 with glioma.

This chain joins TRBV28 and TRBJ2-7, with 13 nucleotides matching TRBD2. Trimming at V came to 4 bases and at J to 3 bases, leaving 9 bases not matched to a gene. Germline V gene sequence: CDR1 MDHEN, CDR2 SYDVKM. The CDR3 totals 17 residues. Here the CDR3 DNA reads TGTGCCAGCAGTTATGACCCGGGACTAGCGGGGATCTACGAGCAGTACTTC. Amino acid sequence: CASSYDPGLAGIYEQYF. The variable domain in full, with the rest retrieved from reference TRBV28 and TRBJ2-7, is DVKVTQSSRYLVKRTGEKVFLECVQDMDHENMFWYRQDPGLGLRLIYFSYDVKMKEKGDIPEGYSVSREKKERFSLILESASTNQTSMYLCASSYDPGLAGIYEQYFGPGTRLTVT.

This sequence joins TRBV2 and TRBJ2-5; D is ambiguous. Per the germline V gene, CDR1 is SNHLY and CDR2 is FYNNEI. The V gene lost 6 bases and the J gene lost 5 bases, with 7 bases spanning the gap. The CDR3 is 11 amino acids. The CDR3: CASRFGETQYF. CDR3 coding DNA: TGTGCCAGCAGGTTCGGGGAGACCCAGTACTTC.

About this clone itself: At one of its ends the junction is not consistent with the germline gene, which may arise from a read error. V gene TRBV7-2 combines with J gene TRBJ2-7, with 13 bases aligning to TRBD2. The CDR3 is 18 residues long. The V gene's germline CDR1 is SGHTA and CDR2 FQGNSA. Here the CDR3 DNA reads TGTGCCAGCCGCTTGACTAGCGGGAGGTCCCTGGTTTCCTACGAGCAGTACTTC. It specifies CASRLTSGRSLVSYEQYF.

This chain joins TRBV19 and TRBJ1-5; no firm D call. Trimming pared 2 bases from V and 5 bases from J, leaving 7 bases between. The CDR3 is 13 amino acids. Germline CDR1 and CDR2: LNHDA and SQIVND (reference sequence). As DNA, the CDR3 is TGTGCCAGTAGTATATGGAATGATCAGCCCCAGCATTTT. Translation gives CASSIWNDQPQHF.

V usage is TRBV19 and J usage is TRBJ1-1, with D maybe TRBD1 (6 bases). V lost 3 bases and J 4 bases, leaving 12 bases between the germline ends. This CDR3 contains 14 residues. Germline V CDR1 and CDR2: LNHDA, SQIVND (reference sequence). The CDR3 sequence: CASSIGGASTEAFF. The CDR3 bases are TGTGCCAGTAGTATTGGGGGGGCTAGCACTGAAGCTTTCTTT.

This clone was seen only once. V is TRBV27 and J is TRBJ2-5; D is possibly TRBD1 or TRBD2 (6 bases each). CDR3 length: 14 residues. V gave up 6 bases and J gave up 5 bases, with 16 bases separating them. Looked up from germline, CDR1 is MNHEY and CDR2 is SMNVEV (reference sequence). The CDR3 DNA reads as TGTGCCAGCAGGGGACCGGGGGCTTGGGAGACCCAGTACTTC. Translation: CASRGPGAWETQYF.

The rearrangement links TRBV11-2 to TRBJ1-2; D gene unclear. V lost 5 bases to trimming and J lost 4 bases, with 14 bases between them. Germline V gene sequence: CDR1 SGHAT, CDR2 FQNNGV. This CDR3 contains 14 residues. The CDR3: CASSPLGLSYGYTF. The CDR3 DNA follows: TGTGCCAGCAGCCCTTTGGGTCTCTCCTATGGCTACACCTTC.

This clone has more than one count but fewer than ten. The chain employs TRBV5-1 and TRBJ1-1; D ambiguous. The length of the CDR3 is 13 residues. Trimming took 7 bases from V and 4 from J, leaving 14 bases between them. The germline V gene encodes CDR1 SGHRS and CDR2 YFSETQ. The CDR3 sequence is CASSNWKGTEAFF. CDR3 bases: TGCGCCAGCTCCAATTGGAAGGGCACTGAAGCTTTCTTT.

V is TRBV27 and J is TRBJ2-1; the D is unclear. V lost 0 bases and J 0 bases, leaving 12 bases between the germline ends. Germline loops: CDR1 MNHEY, CDR2 SMNVEV (reference sequence). The CDR3 runs to 17 residues. The DNA of the CDR3 is TGTGCCAGCAGTTTATCGTGGAGAGGCGTCTCCTACAATGAGCAGTTCTTC. It translates to CASSLSWRGVSYNEQFF.

The chain joins TRBV19 to TRBJ1-1; no definite D call. V lost 5 bases to trimming and J lost 10 bases, with 17 bases between them. The germline V gene has CDR1 LNHDA and CDR2 SQIVND (reference sequence). The CDR3 covers 13 residues. The CDR3 reads CASSPRTALGAFF. CDR3 in DNA: TGTGCCAGTAGTCCCCGGACTGCCCTCGGAGCTTTCTTT.

There are a few counts of this clone. The chain uses TRBV2 and TRBJ1-1; D perhaps matches TRBD1 (5 bases). This CDR3 is built from 15 residues. CDR1 and CDR2 from the germline V gene are SNHLY and FYNNEI. Between the trimmed V and J ends, which lost 6 bases and 1 base, there was a span of 15 bases. CDR3 sequence reads: CASSPWSGGNTEAFF. CDR3 DNA sequence: TGTGCCAGCAGCCCCTGGAGCGGGGGGAACACTGAAGCTTTCTTT. The whole variable domain, filled in from reference TRBV2 and TRBJ1-1, reads EPEVTQTPSHQVTQMGQEVILRCVPISNHLYFYWYRQILGQKVEFLVSFYNNEISEKSEIFDDQFSVERPDGSNFTLKIRSTKLEDSAMYFCASSPWSGGNTEAFFGQGTRLTVV.

The count of this clone is one. The genes are TRBV28 and TRBJ1-1; 10 nucleotides match TRBD1. Germline V gives CDR1 MDHEN, CDR2 SYDVKM. This CDR3 is 15 amino acids long. Unmatched junction bases numbered 8, after V lost 5 bases and J lost 5 bases. CDR3 in amino acids: CASSEPGTGDTEAFF. The CDR3 DNA follows: TGTGCCAGCAGTGAGCCCGGGACAGGGGATACTGAAGCTTTCTTT.

The chain links TRBV6-1 to TRBJ2-7; 8 bases match TRBD2. Per the germline V gene, CDR1 is MNHNS and CDR2 is SASEGT. V dropped 8 bases and J dropped 3; count of bases not matched to a gene: 6. The CDR3 covers 13 residues. CDR3 sequence reads: CASGQRELYEQYF. CDR3 sequence (DNA): TGTGCCAGCGGACAGCGGGAGCTCTACGAGCAGTACTTC.

The chain joins TRBV29-1 to TRBJ2-1; D call uncertain. The CDR3 consists of 13 residues. Per the germline V gene, CDR1 is SQVTM and CDR2 is ANQGSEA. Deletions cut 7 bases from V and 7 bases from J, with 17 bases between. CDR3 sequence (DNA): TGCAGCGCCTCCCGAGCCCGGCAGAATGAGCAGTTCTTC. It is translated as CSASRARQNEQFF.

This chain joins TRBV5-5 and TRBJ2-1; D assignment may be TRBD1 or TRBD2 (5 bases each). The V gene's germline CDR1 is SGHKS and CDR2 YYEKEE (reference sequence). The V end was cut by 3 bases, the J end by 5 bases, with 6 bases between. The CDR3 has 12 residues. CDR3 region: CASSWDDNEQFF. The CDR3 bases are TGTGCCAGCAGCTGGGACGACAATGAGCAGTTCTTC.

The chain uses TRBV19 and TRBJ2-1; D may be TRBD1 (6 bases). The germline V gene encodes CDR1 LNHDA and CDR2 SQIVND (reference sequence). V dropped 1 base and J dropped 9 bases, with 10 bases sitting between them. This CDR3 comprises 13 residues. This chain's CDR3 is CASSIAGRGEQFF. The CDR3 nucleotides are TGTGCCAGTAGTATAGCGGGCAGGGGTGAGCAGTTCTTC.

The J gene is TRBJ2-5, the V gene TRBV5-8; D call uncertain. The CDR3 extends over 14 amino acids. Looked up from germline, CDR1 is SGHTS and CDR2 is YDEGEE. The ends were cut back, 0 bases at V and 1 base at J, with 7 bases in the middle. The CDR3, as DNA: TGTGCCAGCAGCTTGGCGCAGGTCCAAGAGACCCAGTACTTC. This codes for CASSLAQVQETQYF.

This clone was observed a handful of times. The chain employs TRBV29-1 and TRBJ1-4; D not resolved. The CDR3 sequence is 12 residues long. Germline-derived CDR1 and CDR2 are SQVTM and ANQGSEA. Trimming removed 7 bases from V and 2 bases from J, with 8 bases in between. The CDR3 DNA follows: TGCAGCGGGCGAGGTACTAATGAAAAACTGTTTTTT. It yields the protein CSGRGTNEKLFF.

This clone was detected a few times. The chain has TRBV15 and TRBJ1-2, with D uncertain. Deletions cut 4 bases from V and 4 bases from J, with 13 bases between. CDR1 and CDR2 from the germline V gene are LNHNV and YYDKDF (reference sequence). The CDR3 spans 14 residues. The CDR3 protein is CATSNLRTAYGYTF. Here the CDR3 DNA reads TGTGCCACCAGCAACCTAAGGACGGCCTATGGCTACACCTTC.

This clone was picked up one time. The chain combines TRBV18 with TRBJ2-1; D gene unclear. The germline CDR1 and CDR2 sequences are KGHSH and LQKENI. Trimming cost V 4 bases and J 0 bases, with 7 bases left between them. The CDR3 length is 14 residues. The CDR3 DNA sequence: TGTGCCAGCTCACTGGTCCACTCCTACAATGAGCAGTTCTTC. Protein sequence: CASSLVHSYNEQFF.

The J gene is TRBJ2-5, the V gene TRBV6-1, with D possibly being TRBD2 (5 bases). CDR1 is MNHNS and CDR2 is SASEGT in the germline V gene. Trimming took off 1 base at V and 4 bases at J, with 13 bases between the two ends. The CDR3 has 15 residues. The CDR3 region is CASSEGGRGLETQYF. The CDR3 DNA is TGTGCCAGCAGTGAAGGTGGTAGAGGGCTAGAGACCCAGTACTTC.

The genes are TRBV6-6 and TRBJ2-3, with a tentative D call TRBD2 (6 bases). The CDR3 is 14 residues long. The V end was cut by 6 bases, the J end by 4 bases, with 14 bases between. Germline lookup yields CDR1 MNHNY and CDR2 SVGAGI (reference sequence). The CDR3 region is CASSPLEGADTQYF. CDR3 in DNA: TGTGCCAGCAGCCCCCTGGAGGGCGCAGATACGCAGTATTTT.

The J gene is TRBJ2-1, the V gene TRBV18, with 10 positions matching TRBD2. The CDR3 length is 18 residues. With 3 bases clipped from V and 9 bases from J, the junction kept 17 bases outside the gene matches. Germline loops: CDR1 KGHSH, CDR2 LQKENI. The chain's CDR3 is CASSPRGGEAGGPSEQFF. Written as DNA, the CDR3 is TGTGCCAGCTCACCTCGAGGGGGCGAAGCGGGAGGGCCGAGTGAGCAGTTCTTC.

The chain is built from TRBV29-1 and TRBJ1-1; 7 bases fit TRBD1. Germline lookup yields CDR1 SQVTM and CDR2 ANQGSEA. Trimming took 8 bases from V and 9 from J; bases not matched to a gene: 24. The CDR3 totals 16 residues. The CDR3 region is CSLRGGLGQGGGKAFF. The CDR3 nucleotides read TGCAGCCTGCGGGGGGGCTTGGGGCAGGGGGGTGGGAAAGCTTTCTTT. The full variable domain, completed using reference TRBV29-1 and TRBJ1-1, is SAVISQKPSRDICQRGTSLTIQCQVDSQVTMMFWYRQQPGQSLTLIATANQGSEATYESGFVIDKFPISRPNLTFSTLTVSNMSPEDSSIYLCSLRGGLGQGGGKAFFGQGTRLTVV.

This chain links TRBV4-1 with TRBJ1-6; D gene uncertain. CDR3 length: 15 residues. Per germline, CDR1 MGHRA and CDR2 YSYEKL. V was trimmed by 5 bases and J by 8 bases, leaving 16 bases between them. In DNA, the CDR3 is TGCGCCAGCAGCGACGGACCGGTGAATGATTCACCCCTCCACTTT. Translating it yields CASSDGPVNDSPLHF.

The rearrangement joins TRBV18 to TRBJ2-3; 12 positions agree with TRBD2. Trimming removed 4 bases from V and 2 bases from J; junction bases left unmatched: 1. Germline V CDR1 and CDR2: KGHSH, LQKENI. The CDR3 sequence is 15 residues long. The CDR3 nucleotides are TGTGCCAGCTCACGGACTAGCGGGAACACAGATACGCAGTATTTT. It yields the protein CASSRTSGNTDTQYF.

J is TRBJ1-2 and V is TRBV13; D gene unclear. The V and J ends lost 3 bases and 8 bases respectively, with 7 bases between them. This CDR3 is built from 11 residues. CDR1 is PRHDT, CDR2 FYEKMQ, per germline (reference sequence). The CDR3 reads CASSFVSGYTF. The CDR3 DNA sequence: TGTGCCAGCAGCTTTGTAAGCGGCTACACCTTC.

This chain joins TRBV30 and TRBJ1-5, with TRBD1 identical over 7 bases. CDR1 GTSNPN and CDR2 SVGIG come from the germline V gene (reference sequence). This CDR3 is built from 15 residues. V was clipped by 0 bases and J by 7 bases; unmatched bases: 9. This CDR3 reads CAWSVPGGAGQPQHF. The CDR3 nucleotides are TGTGCCTGGAGTGTCCCAGGGGGGGCCGGGCAGCCCCAGCATTTT.

The V call is TRBV5-4, the J call TRBJ2-5, with 8 bases fitting TRBD2. V shed 7 bases, J shed 5 bases, and the junction held 13 bases outside the gene matches. Germline CDR1 and CDR2: SGHNT and YYREEE (reference sequence). The CDR3 sequence is 15 residues long. CDR3 nucleotides: TGTGCCAGCTCGGGAGCGGGAGCCATTGTGGAGACCCAGTACTTC. Translation gives CASSGAGAIVETQYF.

In the case of this clone: A junction boundary mismatches the germline segment, possibly from a read error. This sequence joins TRBV15 and TRBJ2-7, with TRBD1 as a possible D gene (6 bases). Germline assignment: CDR1 LNHNV and CDR2 YYDKDF (reference sequence). The CDR3 has 14 residues. Written as DNA, the CDR3 is TGTGCCACCAGCAGAGAAGTAGGGGACATCGACCCCCTCTTC. It is translated as CATSREVGDIDPLF.

This rearrangement joins TRBV9 to TRBJ1-3; possible D gene TRBD1, 5 bases. With 4 bases removed from V and 4 bases from J, the gap between germline ends came to 21 bases. CDR1 is SGDLS and CDR2 is YYNGEE in the germline V gene. CDR3 size: 17 residues. CDR3 in amino acids: CASSPTIRGREGNTIYF. CDR3 nucleotide sequence: TGTGCCAGCAGCCCCACCATACGGGGCAGGGAGGGAAACACCATATATTTT.